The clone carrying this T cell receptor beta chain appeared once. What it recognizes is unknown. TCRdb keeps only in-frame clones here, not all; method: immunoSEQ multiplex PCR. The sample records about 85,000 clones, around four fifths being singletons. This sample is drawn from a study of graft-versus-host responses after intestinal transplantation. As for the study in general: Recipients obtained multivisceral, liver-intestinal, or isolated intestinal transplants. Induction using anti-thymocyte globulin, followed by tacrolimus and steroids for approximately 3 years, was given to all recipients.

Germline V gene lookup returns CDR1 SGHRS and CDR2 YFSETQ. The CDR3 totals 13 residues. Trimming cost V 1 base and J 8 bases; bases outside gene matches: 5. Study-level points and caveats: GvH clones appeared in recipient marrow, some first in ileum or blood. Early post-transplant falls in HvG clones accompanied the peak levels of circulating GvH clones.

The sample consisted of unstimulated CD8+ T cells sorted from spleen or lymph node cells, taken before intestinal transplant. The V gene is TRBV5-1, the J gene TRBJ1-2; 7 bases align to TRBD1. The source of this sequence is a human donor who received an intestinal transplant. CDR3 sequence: CASSLRTGDGYTF. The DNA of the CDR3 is TGCGCCAGCAGCTTGAGGACAGGCGACGGCTACACCTTC.